The 21 T cell receptor beta chains below all came from one sample that was sequenced in a study of low-dose radiotherapy and immunotherapy resistance in tumors. First-strand cDNA used TRAV- and TRBV-specific primers, covering alpha and beta chains. Over approximately 20 PCR cycles, TCRs were amplified from a constant-region primer and V-primer adapter. TCRdb re-derived calls from the reads in MiXCR, one entry per CDR3 protein. The repertoire holds approximately 90,000 distinct CDR3 sequences, with under 10% as singletons. Time point specified: before trial treatment. Here the sequenced sample was PBMCs, taken before treatment. The receptor set was obtained from a male donor with prostate cancer.

This clonotype was recorded many times. This chain uses TRBV7-8 with TRBJ1-1, with TRBD1 matching 7 bases. After removal of 5 bases from V and 0 bases from J, the junction contained 9 bases not matched to a gene. This CDR3 region has 16 residues. CDR1 is SGHVS and CDR2 is FQNEAQ in the germline V gene. CDR3 sequence: CASSPGTVRMNTEAFF. CDR3 DNA: TGTGCCAGCAGCCCCGGGACAGTTAGGATGAACACTGAAGCTTTCTTT.

This clonotype was counted many times. The rearrangement links TRBV6-2 or TRBV6-3 to TRBJ1-5; D is unclear. V lost 2 bases and J lost 1, with 12 bases in between. The CDR3 has 16 residues. Per the germline V gene, CDR1 is MNHEY and CDR2 is SVGEGT. CDR3 DNA sequence: TGTGCCAGCAGTTACCGGCCGGAGATGAGCAATCAGCCCCAGCATTTT. This encodes CASSYRPEMSNQPQHF.

At least ten counts were recorded for this clonotype. This chain connects TRBV28 to TRBJ2-3, with D uncertain. Germline CDR1 and CDR2: MDHEN and SYDVKM. The CDR3 totals 17 residues. The V and J ends lost 6 bases and 0 bases respectively, with 19 bases between them. In nucleotides, the CDR3 is TGTGCCAGCAGACATTGGGGAAGTGAGAAGAGCACAGATACGCAGTATTTT. This sequence encodes CASRHWGSEKSTDTQYF.

Many counts were recorded for this clonotype. This chain uses TRBV2 with TRBJ2-3; D not certain. Trimming took 7 bases from V and 0 from J, leaving 11 bases between them. This CDR3 contains 14 residues. CDR1 and CDR2 (germline): SNHLY, FYNNEI. This chain's CDR3 is CASTRASSTDTQYF. The DNA of the CDR3 is TGTGCCAGCACCCGGGCGTCTAGCACAGATACGCAGTATTTT.

The rearrangement joins TRBV20-1 to TRBJ2-7, with 7 bases that match TRBD2. V shed 1 base, J shed 5 bases, and the junction held 8 bases outside the gene matches. CDR1 and CDR2 from the germline V gene are DFQATT and SNEGSKA (reference sequence). The CDR3 has 14 amino acids. This CDR3 is CSARGGGSPHEQYF. The CDR3, as DNA: TGCAGTGCTAGAGGGGGGGGGAGCCCCCACGAGCAGTACTTC.

This clonotype has ten or more counts. The chain recombines TRBV30 with TRBJ1-5; 7 bases are a match to TRBD1. Per germline, CDR1 GTSNPN and CDR2 SVGIG (reference sequence). This CDR3 region has 14 residues. The V gene end was trimmed by 3 bases and the J gene end by 4 bases; junction bases not matched to a gene: 6. The CDR3, as DNA: TGTGCCTGGAGCCGGGACAGAGGAAATCAGCCCCAGCATTTT. Translated, it gives CAWSRDRGNQPQHF.

Remarks on this clonotype: A far bigger clonotype differs at one base, so this is likely a read error. This chain uses TRBV29-1 with TRBJ2-1, with TRBD1 matching 10 bases. The CDR3 spans 14 residues. Germline lookup yields CDR1 SQVTM and CDR2 ANQGSEA. V shed 6 bases, J shed 10 bases, and the junction held 12 bases outside the gene matches. Written as DNA, the CDR3 is TGCAGCGTCACCCCGGGACAGGGGATATACGAGCAGTTCTTC. Protein: CSVTPGQGIYEQFF.

At least ten counts were recorded for this clonotype. The chain uses TRBV12-3 or TRBV12-4 and TRBJ2-3; D is unresolved. V lost 2 bases and J lost 5, with 14 bases in between. The CDR3 runs to 15 residues. Written as DNA, the CDR3 is TGTGCCAGCAGTTTATCTAGGGTGCCGAGAGATACGCAGTATTTT. As protein: CASSLSRVPRDTQYF.

The sample holds many counts of this clonotype. The chain has TRBV10-2 and TRBJ1-2; D ambiguous. Germline assignment: CDR1 WSHSY and CDR2 SAAADI. The CDR3 sequence is 13 residues long. Between the trimmed V and J ends, which lost 6 bases and 6 bases, there was a span of 14 bases. The CDR3 DNA reads as TGCGCCAGCAGAGCGGGGAGTCGCGATGGCTACACCTTC. Its protein product is CASRAGSRDGYTF.

The chain employs TRBV15 and TRBJ2-5; 9 bases line up with TRBD2. J was trimmed by 1 base and V by 0 bases; bases with no gene match: 3. Germline V gene data show CDR1 as LNHNV and CDR2 as YYDKDF (reference sequence). The CDR3 is made up of 16 amino acids. The CDR3 protein is CATSRDLAGIQETQYF. In DNA form, the CDR3 reads TGTGCCACCAGCAGAGATCTAGCGGGGATCCAAGAGACCCAGTACTTC.

This clonotype was observed many times. J is TRBJ1-2 and V is TRBV20-1; no definite D call. Germline CDR1 DFQATT, CDR2 SNEGSKA (reference sequence). The CDR3 is made up of 12 amino acids. Trimming took 5 bases from V and 8 from J, leaving 15 bases between them. CDR3 protein: CSAGGGLGGYTF. CDR3 nucleotides: TGCAGTGCTGGAGGAGGATTGGGGGGCTACACCTTC.

This clonotype was found many times. The chain couples TRBV19 to TRBJ2-1, with a weak D call TRBD1 (5 bases). Germline CDR1 and CDR2: LNHDA and SQIVND (reference sequence). The germline V and J ends were trimmed by 10 bases and 6 bases, with 19 bases remaining between them. The CDR3 runs 14 residues. The CDR3, as DNA: TGTGCCACCTCCCCCCTTGGCAGGGCCAATGAGCAGTTCTTC. It yields the protein CATSPLGRANEQFF.

This clonotype was seen many times. This sequence joins TRBV28 and TRBJ2-1; TRBD2 agrees at 10 bases. The CDR3 consists of 14 residues. V lost 5 bases and J lost 9; bases outside the gene matches: 7. The germline V gene encodes CDR1 MDHEN and CDR2 SYDVKM. The CDR3 DNA sequence: TGTGCCAGCAGTAGCACTAGCGGGGCTGGTGAGCAGTTCTTC. Its translation is CASSSTSGAGEQFF.

This clonotype has ten or more counts. The chain links TRBV5-1 to TRBJ2-1; 8 bases are shared with TRBD2. From germline, CDR1 is SGHRS and CDR2 YFSETQ. The CDR3 runs to 16 residues. V gave up 2 bases and J gave up 4 bases; unmatched junction bases: 8. The CDR3, as DNA: TGCGCCAGCAGCTTCGCAAGCGGGAGCGGGTACAATGAGCAGTTCTTC. This encodes CASSFASGSGYNEQFF.

The CDR3, as DNA: TGTGCCAGCAATATTCCCTTACAGCCCCAGCATTTT. Its protein is CASNIPLQPQHF. This chain connects TRBV28 to TRBJ1-5; D ambiguous. CDR1 MDHEN and CDR2 SYDVKM come from the germline V gene. V lost 7 bases to trimming and J lost 7 bases, with 11 bases between them. The CDR3 extends over 12 amino acids.

In this sample, this clonotype turned up many times. This chain joins TRBV2 and TRBJ1-5; tentative D call: TRBD1 (6 bases). Germline loops: CDR1 SNHLY, CDR2 FYNNEI. Deletions cut 6 bases from V and 3 bases from J, with 15 bases between. The CDR3 runs 15 residues. The CDR3 loop reads CASSLQGLDNQPQHF. In DNA, the CDR3 is TGTGCCAGCAGCTTACAGGGTTTGGACAATCAGCCCCAGCATTTT.

This chain uses TRBV6-5 with TRBJ1-2; D remains ambiguous. The CDR3 length is 16 residues. Germline CDR1 is MNHEY and CDR2 is SVGAGI. Trimming stripped 2 bases from V and 5 bases from J, with 18 bases between. The DNA of the CDR3 is TGTGCCAGCAGTTACGCCGACGGGCGGCAGAGATATGGCTACACCTTC. It codes for CASSYADGRQRYGYTF.

This clonotype was seen many times. The genes are TRBV3-1 and TRBJ2-1, with 8 positions matching TRBD2. With 0 bases clipped from V and 3 bases from J, the junction kept 7 bases outside the gene matches. Germline V gene data show CDR1 as LGHDT and CDR2 as YNNKEL (reference sequence). The CDR3 extends over 17 amino acids. The CDR3 nucleotides read TGTGCCAGCAGCCAAGATCTCGCGGGAGGTTTCTACAATGAGCAGTTCTTC. Its translation is CASSQDLAGGFYNEQFF.

In this sample, this clonotype turned up many times. Because the CDR3 is missing its conserved closing phenylalanine or tryptophan, this is likely a read error. This chain connects TRBV3-1 to TRBJ2-1; tentative D call: TRBD1 (5 bases). Germline CDR1 reads LGHDT; CDR2 reads YNNKEL (reference sequence). This CDR3 is built from 13 residues. V lost 3 bases, J lost 5 bases, and 8 bases lay in between. CDR3: CASSHRVDNEQFS. DNA of the CDR3: TGTGCCAGCAGCCACAGGGTTGACAATGAGCAGTTCTCC.

This clonotype showed up many times. The rearrangement links TRBV29-1 to TRBJ2-1; no clear D. Germline assignment: CDR1 SQVTM and CDR2 ANQGSEA. The germline V and J ends were trimmed by 4 bases and 5 bases, with 3 bases remaining between them. The CDR3 length is 10 residues. The CDR3 is CSVGDNEQFF. As DNA, the CDR3 is TGCAGCGTTGGGGACAATGAGCAGTTCTTC.

This clonotype was seen many times. V usage is TRBV7-2 and J usage is TRBJ2-1; maybe TRBD2 (5 bases). With 2 bases removed from V and 4 bases from J, the gap between germline ends came to 9 bases. From germline, CDR1 is SGHTA and CDR2 FQGNSA. The CDR3 consists of 14 residues. In DNA, the CDR3 is TGTGCCAGCAGCTTAACCCGGGATTACAATGAGCAGTTCTTC. It codes for CASSLTRDYNEQFF.